This T cell receptor beta chain was sequenced for a study of shared clonotypes between healthy human individuals. Per the authors' pipeline: ImmunoSEQ output held junction-only sequences without quality scores, so filtering differed. The data were produced by immunoSEQ multiplex PCR, yet TCRdb's version contains in-frame clones alone and is incomplete. The V and J calls and clone size were taken over from that table, and D and trimming were inferred from the DNA. The sample shows 2.3 million or so clones, approximately 93% of them seen only once. CDR3 length: 14 amino acids. Germline CDR1 reads SQVTM; CDR2 reads ANQGSEA. V shed 8 bases and J shed 2 bases, with 16 bases lying between them.

The sequence derives from a man younger than 35 in good health. Some clones in this sample may be carry-over from other donors' samples. The chain is built from TRBV29-1 and TRBJ2-1, with D possibly TRBD2 on 6 matching bases. The sample taken for sequencing was naive CD4+ T cells from PBMCs. Subset indicated: CD45RA+ positively selected. DNA for the CDR3: TGCAGCTCCCCCTCGGACTATCCCTACAATGAGCAGTTCTTC. Its protein product is CSSPSDYPYNEQFF.